This paragraph covers one T cell receptor (beta chain) sequence. Researchers amplified the TCR beta CDR3 regions from RNA transcripts. A set of HTBI primers served as the primers for a first-round RT-PCR of the TCR CDR3. TCRdb analysed the multiplex PCR reads with MiXCR anew, one entry per CDR3 protein. The repertoire consists of 650,000 to 750,000 distinct CDR3 sequences, with around 13% occurring once and the leading ten covering 10%. The V gene's germline CDR1 is SGHKS and CDR2 YYEKEE (reference sequence). V lost 6 bases, J lost 4 bases, and 4 bases lay in between. The CDR3 spans 11 residues. The data are from a study of T cells in Graves' hyperthyroidism and ophthalmopathy. Study overall: Upon initial diagnosis and before any treatment, peripheral blood was collected.

Those patients with uncontrolled infection, other autoimmune disease, pregnancy or lactation were excluded. Diagnoses were made from clinical symptoms, serum measures (thyroxine and TRAb), thyroid ultrasound and orbital computed tomography. PBMCs stemmed from 10 ml fresh peripheral blood. The receptor's source is a woman aged 18-29 years with Graves' hyperthyroidism. Sequenced sample: blood. The rearrangement links TRBV5-5 to TRBJ2-2, with unresolved D. The DNA of the CDR3 is TGTGCCAGCACCATCACCGGGGAGCTGTTTTTT. Protein product: CASTITGELFF.